This record looks at one T cell receptor (beta chain) sequence and its context. Its target antigen remains unknown. The record has no base qualities; no much larger clone is one base away. The sample comes from a study of T cells after yellow fever vaccination (dated by TCRdb to between 2019 and 2020). Regarding the research as a whole: The SMART-Seq v4 Ultra Low Input RNA kit was used to prepare libraries from fractions with low cell numbers. To track T-cell clones before and after primary and booster YFV17D yellow fever vaccination, bulk TCR alpha and beta repertoires were sequenced longitudinally. Two healthy male donors, one aged 18 to 30 and one aged 30 to 40 years, made up the cohort. Blood was drawn at multiple timepoints before and after primary and secondary immunization, with bulk PBMC replicates and cell subsets isolated. What the study reported, not specific to this receptor: A small share of clonotypes occurred in both CD4 and CD8 compartments, likely arising from convergent recombination. Computational filtering was required because FACS-sorted repertoires could contain abundant contaminating clonotypes from the bulk population. Most clones expanded after primary vaccination were re-detected after the booster (approximately 96% of CD4 and around 88% of CD8), suggesting broad memory maintenance. Only a couple of donors were included in the study, so the extent to which the findings can be generalized is limited. The secondary T-cell response was weaker than the primary response but faster, peaking on day 5 instead of day 15.

Interpreted using the paper, the treatment or condition label stands for: live attenuated yellow fever vaccine strain. PBMCs were isolated from peripheral blood using a standard Ficoll-Paque protocol. CD4 and CD8 T-cell fractions were isolated with Dynabeads CD4 and CD8 positive selection kits. RNA was extracted with TriZol from bulk PBMCs, CD4 and CD8 fractions, and dextramer-positive and dextramer-negative fractions. There are 14 amino acids in the CDR3, from cysteine to phenylalanine inclusive. CDR3 DNA only is kept here, 42 bases in frame from base 1. Trimming takes 3 bases off V and 6 bases off J; junction bases not matched to a gene: 3. The germline V gene specifies LGHNA as CDR1 and YSLEER as CDR2. These reads were obtained on an Illumina NovaSeq 6000. TCR cDNA was made using 5'RACE template switching, a step that added a universal primer site and unique molecular identifiers. Priming for cDNA synthesis came from both the TCR alpha and TCR beta constant segments. Libraries were amplified in two PCR steps, with sample barcodes and sequencing adapters added in the second step. Sequencing of libraries was done on Illumina HiSeq 2500 (2x100 bp) or NovaSeq (2x150 bp). As for the authors' bioinformatics: MIGEC was used to demultiplex reads and collapse the reads into UMI consensus sequences, and MiXCR was used for V(D)J alignment. Using edgeR on replicate PBMC samples, clonotypes were called vaccine-responding if FDR was below 0.01 and the log2 fold change was above 5 up to day 15. Each bulk clonotype was labeled CD4 or CD8 based on which sequenced repertoire, CD4 or CD8, contained the clonotype at higher abundance. TCRdb itself trimmed the public reads at Q25 with fastp, ran MiXCR and retained productive beta chains. Records with the same CDR3 protein are collapsed into one entry carrying the most frequent genes and DNA. The V and J calls, along with clone size, are taken from TCRdb and not from the paper's own processing. This sample gives some 260,000 distinct CDR3 sequences in total; about 5.2% of them show up just once. The ten largest account for more than 3% of the sample.

The sequencing used CD4+ T cells sorted from PBMCs, collected on the day of the yellow fever booster vaccination. The V and J genes are TRBV4-3 and TRBJ2-2; the junction holds 8 bases that match TRBD1. This TCR derives from a man between 18 and 35 years old who received the YFV17D yellow fever vaccine. The CDR3 has the sequence CASSHTQGAGELFF. The DNA sequence follows: TGCGCCAGCAGCCACACACAGGGGGCCGGGGAGCTGTTTTTT.